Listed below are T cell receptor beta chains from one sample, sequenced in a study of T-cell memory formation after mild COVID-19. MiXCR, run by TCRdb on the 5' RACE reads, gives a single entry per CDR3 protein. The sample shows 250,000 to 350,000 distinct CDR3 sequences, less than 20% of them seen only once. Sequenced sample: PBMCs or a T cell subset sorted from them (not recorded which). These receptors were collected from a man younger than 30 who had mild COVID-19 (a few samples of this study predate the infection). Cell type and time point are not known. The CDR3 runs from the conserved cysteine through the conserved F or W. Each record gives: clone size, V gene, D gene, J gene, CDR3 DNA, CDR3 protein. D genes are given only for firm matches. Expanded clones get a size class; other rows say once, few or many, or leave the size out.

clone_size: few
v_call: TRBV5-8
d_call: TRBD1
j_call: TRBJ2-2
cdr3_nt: TGTGCCAGCAGATCCGGGACAGGTTTGGCCGGGGAGCTGTTTTTT
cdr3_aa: CASRSGTGLAGELFF

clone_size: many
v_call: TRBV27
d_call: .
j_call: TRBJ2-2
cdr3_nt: TGTGCCAGCAGTATGGACTACGGGGAGCTGTTTTTT
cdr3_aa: CASSMDYGELFF

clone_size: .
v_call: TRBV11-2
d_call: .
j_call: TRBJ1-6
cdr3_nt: TGTGCCAGCACTTCCGCGACAGGACGGTATAATTCACCCCTCCACTTT
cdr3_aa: CASTSATGRYNSPLHF

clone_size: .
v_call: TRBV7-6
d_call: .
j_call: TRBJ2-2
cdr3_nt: TGTGCCAGCAGCCCCCAGGGCGAGCCCTACGCCGGGGAGCTGTTTTTT
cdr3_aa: CASSPQGEPYAGELFF

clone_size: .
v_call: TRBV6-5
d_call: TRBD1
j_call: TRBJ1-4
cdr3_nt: TGTGCCAGCAGCCACCGGGACAGGGTTCGGGAAAAACTGTTTTTT
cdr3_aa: CASSHRDRVREKLFF

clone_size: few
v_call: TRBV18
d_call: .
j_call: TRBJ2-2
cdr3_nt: TGTGCCAGCTCACCGGACAGTCTAGTCGGGGAGCTGTTTTTT
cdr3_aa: CASSPDSLVGELFF

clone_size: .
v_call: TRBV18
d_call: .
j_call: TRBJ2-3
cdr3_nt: TGTGCCAGCTCACCGCCAGACAGGCCTCCAGATACGCAGTATTTT
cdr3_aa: CASSPPDRPPDTQYF

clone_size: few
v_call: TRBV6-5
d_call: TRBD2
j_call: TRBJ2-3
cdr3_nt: TGTGCCAGCAGTTACTCGGGACTAGCGGAACGCACAGATACGCAGTATTTT
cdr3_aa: CASSYSGLAERTDTQYF

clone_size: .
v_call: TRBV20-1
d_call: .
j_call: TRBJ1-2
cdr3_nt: TGCAGTGCTGGAGCAGGGCATGGCTACACCTTC
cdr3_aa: CSAGAGHGYTF

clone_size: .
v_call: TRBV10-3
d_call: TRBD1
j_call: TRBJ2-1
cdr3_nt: TGTGCCATCAGAACCGGGACAGGGGCGGATGAGCAGTTCTTC
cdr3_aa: CAIRTGTGADEQFF

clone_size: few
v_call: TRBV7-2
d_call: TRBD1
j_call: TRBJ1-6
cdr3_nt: TGTGCCAGCGACAGGGGTTATAGTTCACCCCTCCACTTT
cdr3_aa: CASDRGYSSPLHF

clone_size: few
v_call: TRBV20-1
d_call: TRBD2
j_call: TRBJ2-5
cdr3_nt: TGCAGTGCTAGAGCAACCCGGGGAGGGGCGAGTGAGACCCAGTACTTC
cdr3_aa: CSARATRGGASETQYF

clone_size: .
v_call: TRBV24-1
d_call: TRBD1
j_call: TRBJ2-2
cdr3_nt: TGTGCCACCAGTGATCGGACAGGGGGTCTCGGGGAGCTGTTTTTT
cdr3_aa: CATSDRTGGLGELFF

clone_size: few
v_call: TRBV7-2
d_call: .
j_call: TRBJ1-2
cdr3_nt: TGTGCCAGCAGCCCCCTGCAGGGACGCGGTGGCTACACCTTC
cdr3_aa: CASSPLQGRGGYTF

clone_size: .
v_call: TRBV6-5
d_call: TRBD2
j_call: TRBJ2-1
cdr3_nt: TGTGCCAGCAGTGGGGGACTAGCCACTTTGGAGCAGTTCTTC
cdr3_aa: CASSGGLATLEQFF

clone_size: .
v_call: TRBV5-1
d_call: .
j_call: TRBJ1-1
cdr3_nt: TGCGCCAGCAGCTTGGTGCCGGGACGGGCGAACACTGAAGCTTTCTTT
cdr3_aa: CASSLVPGRANTEAFF

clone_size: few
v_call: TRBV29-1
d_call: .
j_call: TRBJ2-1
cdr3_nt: TGCAGCGTTAACAGGGTAATGGACAATGAGCAGTTCTTC
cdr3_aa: CSVNRVMDNEQFF

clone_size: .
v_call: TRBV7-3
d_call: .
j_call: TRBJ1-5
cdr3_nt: TGTGCCAGCAGTTTGGACGGATATAGCAATCAGCCCCAGCATTTT
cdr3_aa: CASSLDGYSNQPQHF

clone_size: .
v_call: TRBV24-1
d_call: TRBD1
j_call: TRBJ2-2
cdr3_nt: TGTGCCACCAGTGCTAGGACAGGGGGTCGTGCCGGGGAGCTGTTTTTT
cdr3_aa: CATSARTGGRAGELFF

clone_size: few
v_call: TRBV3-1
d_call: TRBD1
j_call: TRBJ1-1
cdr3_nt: TGTGCCAGCAGCCCGGGCCGACAGGGCAAAGCTTTCTTT
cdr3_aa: CASSPGRQGKAFF

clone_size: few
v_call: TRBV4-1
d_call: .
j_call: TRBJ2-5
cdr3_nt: TGCGCCAGCAGCCAAGACGGGGTCTCCCAAGAGACCCAGTACTTC
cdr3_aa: CASSQDGVSQETQYF

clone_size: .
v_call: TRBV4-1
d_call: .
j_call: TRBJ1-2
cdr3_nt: TGCGCCAGCAGCGCCGAAGGGAGGGGAACTAACTATGGCTACACCTTC
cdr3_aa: CASSAEGRGTNYGYTF

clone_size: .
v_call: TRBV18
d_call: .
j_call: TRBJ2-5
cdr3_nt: TGTGCCAGCTCACCTTTCTTCGAGCCGGAGACCCAGTACTTC
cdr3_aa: CASSPFFEPETQYF

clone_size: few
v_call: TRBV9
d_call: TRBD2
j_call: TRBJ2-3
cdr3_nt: TGTGCCAGCAGCGTCCACCTAGCGGGGGGCACAGATACGCAGTATTTT
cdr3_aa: CASSVHLAGGTDTQYF

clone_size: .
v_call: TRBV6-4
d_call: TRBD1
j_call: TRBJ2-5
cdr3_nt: TGTGCCAGCCGTAGACCCGGGACAGGGGGGCAGACCCAGTACTTC
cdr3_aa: CASRRPGTGGQTQYF

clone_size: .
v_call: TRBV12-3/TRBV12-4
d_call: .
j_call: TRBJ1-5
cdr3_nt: TGTGCCAGCAGCCGTACGGTCGCTAGCAATCAGCCCCAGCATTTT
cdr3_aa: CASSRTVASNQPQHF